The 21 T cell receptor beta chains below all came from one sample that was sequenced in a study of blood T cell repertoires in COVID-19. Method: immunoSEQ multiplex PCR; TCRdb's copy keeps in-frame clones and lacks some. The sample lists approximately 170,000 clones; over 80% were seen once. Sequenced material: peripheral blood. The origin of the receptors is an elderly woman with COVID-19, enrolled during active disease.

The rearrangement links TRBV18 to TRBJ2-6, with unresolved D. The CDR3 is 15 amino acids. With 6 bases removed from V and 1 base from J, the gap between germline ends came to 10 bases. Germline V gene data show CDR1 as KGHSH and CDR2 as LQKENI. The CDR3 loop reads CASSPVVSGANVLTF. The CDR3 coding sequence is TGTGCCAGCTCGCCGGTTGTATCTGGGGCCAACGTCCTGACTTTC.

The V gene is TRBV18, the J gene TRBJ2-7; 9 bases match TRBD2. The V gene end was trimmed by 3 bases and the J gene end by 2 bases; junction bases not matched to a gene: 5. The CDR3 runs to 15 residues. Germline V gene data show CDR1 as KGHSH and CDR2 as LQKENI. CDR3 region: CASSPASGDPYEQYF. CDR3 DNA: TGTGCCAGCTCACCGGCTAGCGGGGATCCCTACGAGCAGTACTTC.

The chain employs TRBV12-3 or TRBV12-4 and TRBJ1-1, with unresolved D. V was clipped by 10 bases and J by 1 base, with 10 bases between them. There are 12 residues in the CDR3. As DNA, the CDR3 is TGTGCCACAAGACTGACGAACACTGAAGCTTTCTTT. Its protein product is CATRLTNTEAFF.

V is TRBV15 and J is TRBJ1-2; 8 bases align to TRBD1. This CDR3 is 14 amino acids long. Germline lookup yields CDR1 LNHNV and CDR2 YYDKDF (reference sequence). The trim removed 5 bases at V and 4 bases at J, leaving 6 bases unmatched. The CDR3 region is CATSPRQGTYGYTF. In nucleotides, the CDR3 is TGTGCCACCAGCCCTAGACAGGGGACCTATGGCTACACCTTC.

The J gene is TRBJ2-2, the V gene TRBV3-1 (or the pseudogene TRBV3-2); D is perhaps TRBD2 (5 bases). V lost 1 base, J lost 6 bases, and 9 bases lay in between. CDR1 LGHDT and CDR2 YNNKEL come from the germline V gene (reference sequence). This CDR3 is built from 14 residues. Here the CDR3 DNA reads TGTGCCAGCAGCCAAGTTTCGGGGTCCGGGGAGCTGTTTTTT. It encodes CASSQVSGSGELFF.

The V and J genes are TRBV5-1 and TRBJ1-3; 8 bases line up with TRBD1. After removal of 3 bases from V and 4 bases from J, the junction contained 3 bases not matched to a gene. This CDR3 region has 14 residues. Germline CDR1 and CDR2: SGHRS and YFSETQ. The CDR3 DNA is TGCGCCAGCAGCTGGACAGGGTACGGAAACACCATATATTTT. It specifies CASSWTGYGNTIYF.

The V and J genes are TRBV2 and TRBJ1-2, with no clear D. In germline, CDR1 is SNHLY, CDR2 FYNNEI. The CDR3 runs to 13 residues. Trimming stripped 6 bases from V and 4 bases from J, with 12 bases between. This chain's CDR3 is CASSPGGIYGYTF. The DNA of the CDR3 is TGTGCCAGCAGCCCAGGAGGGATCTATGGCTACACCTTC. The full variable domain, its missing parts supplied by reference TRBV2 and TRBJ1-2, is EPEVTQTPSHQVTQMGQEVILRCVPISNHLYFYWYRQILGQKVEFLVSFYNNEISEKSEIFDDQFSVERPDGSNFTLKIRSTKLEDSAMYFCASSPGGIYGYTFGSGTRLTVV.

CDR3 in DNA: TGTGCCAGCAGTGAAGCTGTTGGACAGACCAGAAATTCACCCCTCCACTTT. Protein: CASSEAVGQTRNSPLHF. The gene calls are TRBV6-1 and TRBJ1-6; TRBD1 might be the D (6 bases). The CDR3 has 17 amino acids. Germline loops: CDR1 MNHNS, CDR2 SASEGT. V shed 0 bases and J shed 7 bases, with 16 bases lying between them.

This clone has only a few counts. This sequence joins TRBV10-3 and TRBJ2-2; 7 positions agree with TRBD1. This CDR3 spans 14 amino acids. The germline V gene encodes CDR1 ENHRY and CDR2 SYGVKD. V lost 4 bases to trimming and J lost 3 bases; unmatched junction nucleotides: 2. CDR3 DNA sequence: TGTGCCATCAGTGCCGACAGGGACACCGGGGAGCTGTTTTTT. As protein: CAISADRDTGELFF.

The J gene is TRBJ1-6, the V gene TRBV6-5; possible D gene TRBD1, 6 bases. Germline V gives CDR1 MNHEY, CDR2 SVGAGI. This CDR3 region has 15 residues. V was cut by 5 bases and J by 10 bases, with 18 bases left in between. Here the CDR3 DNA reads TGTGCCAGCAGTCCCCGGCCCCATCAGGGGTCACCCCTCCACTTT. Residues: CASSPRPHQGSPLHF.

The V and J genes are TRBV3-1 (or the pseudogene TRBV3-2) and TRBJ1-3; D gene uncertain. V lost 4 bases and J 0 bases, leaving 7 bases between the germline ends. The CDR3 is 14 amino acids. CDR1 is LGHDT and CDR2 is YNNKEL in the germline V gene (reference sequence). CDR3 loop: CASSPETSGNTIYF. The CDR3 coding sequence is TGTGCCAGCAGCCCGGAGACCTCTGGAAACACCATATATTTT.

J is TRBJ1-1 and V is TRBV18; D is possibly TRBD1 (5 bases). The CDR3 contains 15 residues. Germline V gene data show CDR1 as KGHSH and CDR2 as LQKENI. V shed 6 bases and J shed 5 bases, with 19 bases lying between them. CDR3 sequence (DNA): TGTGCCAGCTCCCTCGGGGGTCAGGGCAGGACTGAAGCTTTCTTT. Amino acid sequence: CASSLGGQGRTEAFF.

This clone was counted a single time. The V and J genes are TRBV7-3 and TRBJ2-3, with D unresolved. The germline gives CDR1 SGHTA, CDR2 FQGTGA. The CDR3 spans 12 residues. The V and J ends lost 1 base and 6 bases respectively, with 5 bases between them. The CDR3 DNA follows: TGTGCCAGCAGCTTAAACGGGGATACGCAGTATTTT. It yields the protein CASSLNGDTQYF.

This clone was seen only a few times. The chain joins TRBV5-1 to TRBJ1-2; D possibly corresponds to TRBD1 (5 bases). Trimming stripped 0 bases from V and 4 bases from J, with 13 bases between. Germline CDR1 SGHRS, CDR2 YFSETQ. The CDR3 runs to 15 residues. The CDR3 is CASSLGDSLVYGYTF. CDR3 DNA sequence: TGCGCCAGCAGCTTGGGAGACAGCCTCGTCTATGGCTACACCTTC.

The chain joins TRBV7-8 to TRBJ2-5; 12 nucleotides align to TRBD2. This CDR3 is 15 amino acids long. Per germline, CDR1 SGHVS and CDR2 FQNEAQ. Unmatched junction bases numbered 5, after V lost 4 bases and J lost 5 bases. The CDR3 region is CASSSLAGGLETQYF. CDR3 in DNA: TGTGCCAGCAGCTCTCTAGCGGGAGGGTTGGAGACCCAGTACTTC.

V is TRBV9 and J is TRBJ1-2; 9 bases match TRBD1. The CDR3 covers 15 residues. CDR1 and CDR2 (germline): SGDLS, YYNGEE. The V and J ends lost 4 bases and 3 bases, in that order; junction bases with no gene match: 7. The CDR3 is CASSPPGTGYYGYTF. For the CDR3, the DNA is TGTGCCAGCAGCCCTCCCGGGACAGGGTACTATGGCTACACCTTC.

The chain is built from TRBV5-1 and TRBJ1-2; a weak D match, TRBD1 (5 bases). Trimming cost V 4 bases and J 0 bases, with 16 bases left between them. The CDR3 runs to 16 residues. In germline, CDR1 is SGHRS, CDR2 YFSETQ. The CDR3 DNA reads as TGCGCCAGCAGCCTGGTCGGCGGGGGAGCTAACTATGGCTACACCTTC. It codes for CASSLVGGGANYGYTF. The whole variable domain, filled in from reference TRBV5-1 and TRBJ1-2, reads KAGVTQTPRYLIKTRGQQVTLSCSPISGHRSVSWYQQTPGQGLQFLFEYFSETQRNKGNFPGRFSGRQFSNSRSEMNVSTLELGDSALYLCASSLVGGGANYGYTFGSGTRLTVV.

This clone was counted a few times. The J gene is TRBJ2-7, the V gene TRBV5-4; TRBD1 aligns across 8 bases. V dropped 4 bases and J dropped 2; count of bases not matched to a gene: 5. Germline-derived CDR1 and CDR2 are SGHNT and YYREEE (reference sequence). This CDR3 is built from 14 residues. As DNA, the CDR3 is TGTGCCAGCAGCGCATCACAGGGGGCCTACGAGCAGTACTTC. It translates to CASSASQGAYEQYF. Based on the CDR3 plus reference TRBV5-4 and TRBJ2-7, the full variable domain is ETGVTQSPTHLIKTRGQQVTLRCSSQSGHNTVSWYQQALGQGPQFIFQYYREEENGRGNFPPRFSGLQFPNYSSELNVNALELDDSALYLCASSASQGAYEQYFGPGTRLTVT.

The J gene is TRBJ2-2, the V gene TRBV9; D is perhaps TRBD2 (6 bases). V lost 0 bases and J lost 7, with 16 bases in between. CDR1 and CDR2 from the germline V gene are SGDLS and YYNGEE. The CDR3 spans 16 residues. CDR3 sequence (DNA): TGTGCCAGCAGCGTAGGATGGAGGGCCTCCGACGGGGAGCTGTTTTTT. Translating gives CASSVGWRASDGELFF. The whole variable domain, remainder taken from reference TRBV9 and TRBJ2-2, is DSGVTQTPKHLITATGQRVTLRCSPRSGDLSVYWYQQSLDQGLQFLIQYYNGEERAKGNILERFSAQQFPDLHSELNLSSLELGDSALYFCASSVGWRASDGELFFGEGSRLTVL.

This clone has a single count. The chain joins TRBV5-1 to TRBJ2-1, with TRBD2 identical over 7 bases. CDR1 and CDR2 from the germline V gene are SGHRS and YFSETQ. The CDR3 spans 14 residues. Trimming took 3 bases from V and 6 from J; bases not matched to a gene: 6. CDR3 sequence reads: CASSSGAGVNEQFF. CDR3 sequence (DNA): TGCGCCAGCAGCTCTGGGGCGGGAGTCAATGAGCAGTTCTTC.

The rearrangement uses TRBV2 and TRBJ2-2; D is perhaps TRBD2 (5 bases). Looked up from germline, CDR1 is SNHLY and CDR2 is FYNNEI. This CDR3 spans 15 amino acids. Trimming took off 1 base at V and 5 bases at J, with 11 bases between the two ends. The CDR3 DNA reads TGTGCCAGCAGTGAAGGGGTAGCGAGGACCGGGGAGCTGTTTTTT. It yields the protein CASSEGVARTGELFF.